Sequencing of this TCR beta chain was carried out in a study of blood T cell repertoires in COVID-19. Recruits, aged roughly 18 to 95 years, lived in 24 US areas. The data were produced by immunoSEQ multiplex PCR, yet TCRdb's version contains in-frame clones alone and is incomplete. The sample includes 150,000 to 200,000 clones, over 75% of them seen just once. Trimming cost V 2 bases and J 4 bases; bases outside gene matches: 7. Germline CDR1 reads SGHTA; CDR2 reads FQGNSA. This CDR3 has 16 residues. The sequenced material came from PBMCs or T cells enriched from blood (not recorded which). The sequence came from a woman between 18 and 29 years old who had recovered from COVID-19. V and J are TRBV7-2 and TRBJ2-3; 9 nucleotides line up with TRBD2. The CDR3 sequence: CASSLRRGGSSDTQYF. In DNA form, the CDR3 reads TGTGCCAGCAGCTTAAGGCGGGGGGGCAGTTCAGATACGCAGTATTTT.